Listed below are T cell receptor beta chains from one sample, sequenced in a study of control samples from healthy donors and cancer patients. The repertoire was sequenced with immunoSEQ multiplex PCR; TCRdb's copy has only in-frame clones and lacks some. This sample has some 120,000 clones, with 80% to 95% found just once. Sequenced input: blood. The source of these receptors is a man aged 18 to 30 in good health. Both conserved end residues are part of each CDR3. Fields, in order: J gene, clone size, D gene, V gene, CDR3 protein, CDR3 DNA. D genes are given only for firm matches. Clone size, where shown, is once, few, many, or a class for clones that have expanded.

TRBJ1-4	once	TRBD1	TRBV5-1	CASSLPGTAWSEKLFF	TGCGCCAGCAGCTTGCCCGGGACAGCATGGAGTGAAAAACTGTTTTTT
TRBJ1-2	NA	NA	TRBV6-5	CASSYSVNYGYTF	TGTGCCAGCAGTTACTCAGTTAACTATGGCTACACCTTC
TRBJ1-1	NA	TRBD1	TRBV3-1/TRBV3-2	CASSQGTGGRVTEAFF	TGTGCCAGCAGCCAAGGAACAGGGGGACGGGTGACTGAAGCTTTCTTT
TRBJ1-1	NA	NA	TRBV3-1/TRBV3-2	CASSQYRGNTEAFF	TGTGCCAGCAGCCAATATAGGGGGAACACTGAAGCTTTCTTT
TRBJ2-2	NA	TRBD2	TRBV7-3	CASSTTSGDHTGELFF	TGTGCCAGCAGCACCACTAGCGGGGATCACACCGGGGAGCTGTTTTTT
TRBJ2-3	NA	NA	TRBV4-3	CASSQDPVSGSADTQYF	TGCGCCAGCAGCCAAGATCCGGTTAGCGGTAGCGCAGATACGCAGTATTTT
TRBJ1-6	NA	TRBD1	TRBV30	CAWRPGGGSNSPLHF	TGTGCCTGGCGGCCGGGAGGGGGCAGTAATTCACCCCTCCACTTT
TRBJ1-4	NA	TRBD1	TRBV4-1	CASSQGEGAGEKLFF	TGCGCCAGCAGCCAAGGGGAGGGGGCGGGTGAAAAACTGTTTTTT
TRBJ2-6	NA	NA	TRBV14	CASSLFPTHVSGANVLTF	TGTGCCAGCAGCCTCTTTCCAACACATGTCTCTGGGGCCAACGTCCTGACTTTC
TRBJ1-1	NA	NA	TRBV15	CATTGLNTEAFF	TGTGCCACCACCGGCTTAAACACTGAAGCTTTCTTT
TRBJ2-1	NA	TRBD1	TRBV18	CASSPGTGVYNEQFF	TGTGCCAGCTCACCAGGGACAGGGGTCTACAATGAGCAGTTCTTC
TRBJ1-1	NA	NA	TRBV6-5	CASMEGYTEAFF	TGTGCCAGTATGGAGGGGTACACTGAAGCTTTCTTT
TRBJ1-3	NA	TRBD1	TRBV9	CASSSDRGPGNTIYF	TGTGCCAGCAGCTCAGACAGGGGCCCTGGAAACACCATATATTTT
TRBJ2-1	few	TRBD1	TRBV3-1/TRBV3-2	CASSPRTGGGNEQFF	TGTGCCAGCAGCCCGCGGACAGGGGGAGGCAATGAGCAGTTCTTC
TRBJ2-5	NA	NA	TRBV11-2	CASRNVNRGRETQYF	TGTGCCAGCAGAAACGTTAACCGGGGGAGGGAGACCCAGTACTTC
TRBJ1-6	NA	NA	TRBV6-5	CASSQEATYNSPLHF	TGTGCCAGCAGTCAGGAGGCCACCTATAATTCACCCCTCCACTTT
TRBJ1-4	NA	NA	TRBV7-8	CASSLGAVATNEKLFF	TGTGCCAGCAGCTTGGGGGCGGTAGCAACTAATGAAAAACTGTTTTTT
TRBJ1-2	NA	TRBD1	TRBV6-2/TRBV6-3	CASSYSDRVYGGYTF	TGTGCCAGCAGTTACTCGGACAGGGTTTACGGTGGCTACACCTTC
TRBJ2-1	NA	NA	TRBV20-1	CSAEGEDEQFF	TGCAGTGCCGAGGGGGAGGATGAGCAGTTCTTC
TRBJ1-1	NA	NA	TRBV30	CAWSRTRSQNTEAFF	TGTGCCTGGAGTCGGACCAGGAGCCAAAACACTGAAGCTTTCTTT
TRBJ2-1	NA	TRBD2	TRBV5-1	CASSRGVAGYNEQFF	TGCGCCAGCAGCCGAGGGGTAGCGGGATACAATGAGCAGTTCTTC
TRBJ2-1	NA	NA	TRBV19	CASSITGTPGVNEQFF	TGTGCCAGTAGTATAACTGGGACCCCCGGGGTCAATGAGCAGTTCTTC
TRBJ1-1	NA	NA	TRBV7-3	CASSSRRSSEAFF	TGTGCCAGCAGCTCCCGTCGGAGCTCTGAAGCTTTCTTT
TRBJ1-4	NA	NA	TRBV7-9	CASSPRAHNEKLFF	TGTGCCAGCAGCCCCCGGGCCCATAATGAAAAACTGTTTTTT
TRBJ2-7	NA	TRBD2	TRBV5-6	CASSSASGFSYEQYF	TGTGCCAGCAGCTCTGCTAGCGGGTTCTCCTACGAGCAGTACTTC
TRBJ2-7	once	NA	TRBV7-8	CASSLGRGDPYEQYF	TGTGCCAGCAGCTTAGGGCGCGGGGATCCCTACGAGCAGTACTTC
TRBJ2-2	once	NA	TRBV5-4	CASSPASRGNTGELFF	TGTGCCAGCAGTCCCGCTAGCCGGGGGAACACCGGGGAGCTGTTTTTT
TRBJ1-4	NA	NA	TRBV6-5	CASSYGGGEKLFF	TGTGCCAGCAGTTACGGAGGGGGAGAAAAACTGTTTTTT
TRBJ2-5	NA	NA	TRBV18	CASSPLPMTRAMETQYF	TGTGCCAGCTCACCACTACCTATGACTAGGGCAATGGAGACCCAGTACTTC
TRBJ1-1	NA	NA	TRBV19	CASSMGGWTEAFF	TGTGCCAGTAGTATGGGGGGGTGGACTGAAGCTTTCTTT
TRBJ2-5	NA	NA	TRBV11-3	CASSLDLLDQREETQYF	TGTGCCAGCAGCTTAGATCTCCTGGACCAAAGGGAGGAGACCCAGTACTTC
TRBJ1-1	few	NA	TRBV7-9	CASSLVGAEAFF	TGTGCCAGCAGCTTAGTGGGCGCTGAAGCTTTCTTT
TRBJ1-5	NA	NA	TRBV3-1/TRBV3-2	CASSPQLGSNQPQHF	TGTGCCAGCAGCCCCCAACTTGGGAGCAATCAGCCCCAGCATTTT
TRBJ2-2	NA	NA	TRBV12-3/TRBV12-4	CASSFSGELFF	TGTGCCAGCAGTTTTTCCGGGGAGCTGTTTTTT
TRBJ2-5	NA	NA	TRBV11-3	CASSLAAQGQETQYF	TGTGCCAGCAGCTTAGCGGCTCAGGGACAAGAGACCCAGTACTTC
TRBJ1-4	NA	NA	TRBV5-4	CASSLDTSNEKLFF	TGTGCCAGCAGCTTGGACACGTCCAATGAAAAACTGTTTTTT
TRBJ1-6	NA	NA	TRBV6-1	CASSEFRDNSPLHF	TGTGCCAGCAGTGAATTCAGGGATAATTCACCCCTCCACTTT
TRBJ1-5	NA	NA	TRBV6-5	CASSYPTPDGHQPQHF	TGTGCCAGCAGTTACCCCACCCCGGACGGTCATCAGCCCCAGCATTTT
TRBJ1-5	NA	NA	TRBV12-3/TRBV12-4	CASSYTSNQPQHF	TGTGCCAGCAGCTACACCAGCAATCAGCCCCAGCATTTT
TRBJ1-1	NA	NA	TRBV19	CATGQSEAFF	TGTGCCACTGGACAGTCTGAAGCTTTCTTT
TRBJ2-7	NA	NA	TRBV5-4	CASSPTTDLAYEQYF	TGTGCCAGCAGCCCCACGACTGACCTAGCCTACGAGCAGTACTTC
TRBJ2-2	NA	TRBD2	TRBV9	CASSDTSGRAATGELFF	TGTGCCAGCAGCGACACTAGCGGGAGGGCCGCCACCGGGGAGCTGTTTTTT
TRBJ1-5	NA	NA	TRBV30	CAWALQSNQPQHF	TGTGCCTGGGCCCTACAGAGCAATCAGCCCCAGCATTTT
TRBJ2-3	NA	NA	TRBV12-3/TRBV12-4	CASSFKGTDTQYF	TGTGCCAGCAGTTTTAAGGGAACAGATACGCAGTATTTT
TRBJ2-1	NA	NA	TRBV6-5	CASTGRHSYNEQFF	TGTGCCAGCACGGGACGGCACTCCTACAATGAGCAGTTCTTC
TRBJ2-4	NA	NA	TRBV18	CASSPRDPWLLAKNIQYF	TGTGCCAGCTCCCCCCGTGACCCTTGGCTGTTAGCCAAAAACATTCAGTACTTC
TRBJ2-3	NA	TRBD2	TRBV11-2	CASSSGTSGSYTQYF	TGTGCCAGCAGCTCTGGGACTAGCGGGAGTTATACGCAGTATTTT
TRBJ2-5	NA	NA	TRBV7-2	CASSLDLGGVQETQYF	TGTGCCAGCAGCTTAGACCTGGGGGGTGTTCAAGAGACCCAGTACTTC
TRBJ1-1	NA	NA	TRBV6-5	CASRPVLGGTEAFF	TGTGCCAGCAGACCGGTCCTCGGGGGCACTGAAGCTTTCTTT
TRBJ2-1	NA	TRBD2	TRBV19	CASSTGLAIEQFF	TGTGCCAGTAGCACGGGACTAGCAATTGAGCAGTTCTTC
TRBJ1-6	NA	TRBD1	TRBV27	CASSPAPGQGSPLHF	TGTGCCAGCAGTCCTGCCCCGGGACAGGGTTCACCCCTCCACTTT
TRBJ2-3	NA	NA	TRBV7-2	CASSLYTDTQYF	TGTGCCAGCAGCCTATACACAGATACGCAGTATTTT
TRBJ2-3	NA	TRBD2	TRBV6-4	CASSRLAGGTDTQYF	TGTGCCAGCAGTCGACTAGCGGGAGGCACAGATACGCAGTATTTT